These T cell receptor beta chains were read from a single sample in a study of blood T cell repertoires in COVID-19. TCRdb keeps only in-frame clones here, not all; method: immunoSEQ multiplex PCR. There are around 230,000 clones in the sample; roughly 85% occur only once, and approximately 2.6% lies in the top ten. The material sequenced was peripheral blood. The receptor set was obtained from a woman in her 70s with active or convalescent COVID-19. CDR3s include the opening cysteine and the closing phenylalanine or tryptophan. Each record gives: clone size, J gene, V gene, CDR3 length, D gene, CDR3 protein, CDR3 DNA. D genes are given only for firm matches. Not every row has a clone size; where given, it reads once, few, many or a size class.

clone size: .
J gene: TRBJ1-6
V gene: TRBV4-3
CDR3 length: 16
D gene: TRBD1
CDR3 protein: CASSQVARQGDSPLHF
CDR3 DNA: TGCGCCAGCAGCCAAGTTGCCCGACAGGGGGATTCACCCCTCCACTTT

clone size: once
J gene: TRBJ2-7
V gene: TRBV7-2
CDR3 length: 16
D gene: .
CDR3 protein: CASSSNRAGARYEQYF
CDR3 DNA: TGTGCCAGCAGCTCCAACAGGGCTGGCGCCCGATACGAGCAGTACTTC

clone size: .
J gene: TRBJ1-1
V gene: TRBV21-1
CDR3 length: 16
D gene: .
CDR3 protein: CASSGTVGLKNTEAFF
CDR3 DNA: TGTGCCAGCAGCGGGACTGTGGGGTTAAAGAACACTGAAGCTTTCTTT

clone size: .
J gene: TRBJ2-1
V gene: TRBV6-5
CDR3 length: 14
D gene: TRBD1
CDR3 protein: CASREGQAYNEQFF
CDR3 DNA: TGTGCCAGCAGGGAGGGACAGGCCTACAATGAGCAGTTCTTC

clone size: .
J gene: TRBJ2-1
V gene: TRBV19
CDR3 length: 16
D gene: TRBD2
CDR3 protein: CASSTPAGGLYNEQFF
CDR3 DNA: TGTGCCAGTAGTACCCCAGCGGGGGGGTTATACAATGAGCAGTTCTTC

clone size: .
J gene: TRBJ2-1
V gene: TRBV5-8
CDR3 length: 16
D gene: .
CDR3 protein: CASIAQGRYSYNEQFF
CDR3 DNA: TGTGCCAGCATCGCACAGGGAAGATACTCCTACAATGAGCAGTTCTTC

clone size: once
J gene: TRBJ1-5
V gene: TRBV18
CDR3 length: 16
D gene: .
CDR3 protein: CASSPQASEGEQPQHF
CDR3 DNA: TGTGCCAGCTCACCCCAGGCGTCGGAGGGAGAGCAGCCCCAGCATTTT

clone size: .
J gene: TRBJ2-7
V gene: TRBV19
CDR3 length: 13
D gene: .
CDR3 protein: CASSIRQTYEQYF
CDR3 DNA: TGTGCCAGTAGTATACGTCAGACATACGAGCAGTACTTC

clone size: few
J gene: TRBJ1-2
V gene: TRBV7-2
CDR3 length: 15
D gene: .
CDR3 protein: CASSPHGGFVRGYTF
CDR3 DNA: TGTGCCAGCAGCCCCCACGGGGGATTCGTTCGAGGCTACACCTTC

clone size: .
J gene: TRBJ2-2
V gene: TRBV6-5
CDR3 length: 16
D gene: .
CDR3 protein: CASSYSRQRNTGELFF
CDR3 DNA: TGTGCCAGCAGTTACTCGAGGCAGCGGAACACCGGGGAGCTGTTTTTT

clone size: .
J gene: TRBJ1-6
V gene: TRBV4-2
CDR3 length: 16
D gene: .
CDR3 protein: CASSQDQGRSTSPLHF
CDR3 DNA: TGTGCCAGCAGCCAAGATCAGGGCAGGTCCACTTCACCCCTCCACTTT